The 17 T cell receptor beta chains reported below all come from one sample, sequenced in a study of T cells in tumors after PD-1 blockade (dated 2019 in TCRdb). This specimen's time point label, per the study, means: after anti-PD-1 therapy. The library was obtained by the immunoSEQ multiplex PCR assay. In TCRdb, the immuneACCESS table is reduced to in-frame sequences with V and J assigned. These tables do not hold every clone; where another copy was compared, an unresolved V gene accounts for under half, and the others remain unexplained. The sample contains approximately 63,000 clones, under 80% of them found a single time. The top ten hold 4.7% of the sample. The material was PBMCs, obtained after anti-PD-1 treatment. These receptors originate from a human donor with basal cell carcinoma.

V is TRBV28 and J is TRBJ2-4; D is undetermined. The ends were cut back, 2 bases at V and 5 bases at J, with 13 bases in the middle. CDR1 and CDR2 (germline): MDHEN, SYDVKM. The CDR3 spans 15 residues. For the CDR3, the DNA is TGTGCCAGCAGTTTAATAGAGGATGGCCAAAACATTCAGTACTTC. This encodes CASSLIEDGQNIQYF.

The rearrangement joins TRBV28 to TRBJ2-1, with D uncertain. Trimming took 4 bases from V and 9 from J, leaving 7 bases between them. There are 11 residues in the CDR3. Looked up from germline, CDR1 is MDHEN and CDR2 is SYDVKM. The CDR3 DNA is TGTGCCAGCAGTTCCCCGGGTGAGCAGTTCTTC. Translating it yields CASSSPGEQFF.

V usage is TRBV28 and J usage is TRBJ1-2, with 8 bases lining up with TRBD1. CDR1 and CDR2 from the germline V gene are MDHEN and SYDVKM. The CDR3 is made up of 14 amino acids. V shed 4 bases, J shed 4 bases, and the junction held 5 bases outside the gene matches. For the CDR3, the DNA is TGTGCCAGCAGTTCACAGGGGGACCCCTATGGCTACACCTTC. This sequence encodes CASSSQGDPYGYTF.

The V and J genes are TRBV30 and TRBJ1-5, with D hard to call. This CDR3 is built from 16 residues. The germline V gene encodes CDR1 GTSNPN and CDR2 SVGIG (reference sequence). Between the trimmed V and J ends, which lost 0 bases and 2 bases, there was a span of 14 bases. As DNA, the CDR3 is TGTGCCTGGAGTGTACGGAAGGGCTTTGGCAATCAGCCCCAGCATTTT. This gives the protein CAWSVRKGFGNQPQHF.

The V call is TRBV14, the J call TRBJ2-3, with 9 bases matching TRBD2. Trimming at V came to 3 bases and at J to 8 bases, leaving 6 bases not matched to a gene. Germline V CDR1 and CDR2: SGHDN, FVKESK. The CDR3 is made up of 14 amino acids. The CDR3 region is CASSQVAGASTQYF. The CDR3 nucleotides read TGTGCCAGCAGCCAGGTAGCGGGGGCGAGTACGCAGTATTTT.

The chain links TRBV18 to TRBJ1-1, with D perhaps matching TRBD1 (5 bases). Germline CDR1 reads KGHSH; CDR2 reads LQKENI. The CDR3 extends over 15 amino acids. Trimming removed 3 bases from V and 0 bases from J, with 11 bases in between. The CDR3 nucleotides read TGTGCCAGCTCACCCCCGGAGGGGCTGAACACTGAAGCTTTCTTT. This gives the protein CASSPPEGLNTEAFF.

This rearrangement joins TRBV6-5 to TRBJ1-2, with 7 bases that match TRBD1. In germline, CDR1 is MNHEY, CDR2 SVGAGI. The CDR3 sequence is 11 residues long. The CDR3 region has the DNA TGTGGTACCGGGACAGACTATGGCTACACCTTC. Protein: CGTGTDYGYTF.

A single count supports this clone. This chain links TRBV12-5 with TRBJ2-3, with a tentative D call TRBD1 (5 bases). Germline lookup yields CDR1 LGHNT and CDR2 FRNRAP. The CDR3 contains 15 residues. Trimming cost V 7 bases and J 0 bases, with 14 bases left between them. The CDR3 spells CASAVDSPSTDTQYF. DNA of the CDR3: TGTGCTAGTGCCGTCGACAGTCCTAGCACAGATACGCAGTATTTT.

The chain has TRBV6-5 and TRBJ2-3; tentatively, D is TRBD1 (6 bases). The CDR3 runs 12 residues. Trimming took 8 bases from V and 1 from J, leaving 7 bases between them. The germline V gene encodes CDR1 MNHEY and CDR2 SVGAGI. The CDR3 here is CASEGGTDTQYF. CDR3 nucleotide sequence: TGTGCCAGCGAGGGGGGCACAGATACGCAGTATTTT.

Concerning this clone: At one boundary the junction diverges from the germline segment, which might be a read error. This chain joins TRBV5-5 and TRBJ1-5; TRBD1 matches at 12 bases. This CDR3 is 17 amino acids long. Germline loops: CDR1 SGHKS, CDR2 YYEKEE (reference sequence). CDR3 amino acids: CASRLGTGGPGNQPQHF. CDR3 DNA: TGTGCCAGCCGCTTGGGGACAGGGGGCCCAGGCAATCAGCCCCAGCATTTT.

About this clone itself: A read error may produce the germline difference seen at one junction end. The chain combines TRBV20-1 with TRBJ1-1; weak D call: TRBD1 (6 bases). The CDR3 extends over 10 amino acids. The germline V gene encodes CDR1 DFQATT and CDR2 SNEGSKA (reference sequence). CDR3 loop: CNRENTEAFF. The DNA for the CDR3 is TGTAACAGGGAGAACACTGAAGCTTTCTTT.

The V gene is TRBV7-9, the J gene TRBJ2-5, with D perhaps TRBD2 (5 bases). This CDR3 spans 14 amino acids. V lost 1 base and J 4 bases, leaving 10 bases between the germline ends. CDR1 and CDR2 from the germline V gene are SEHNR and FQNEAQ (reference sequence). This CDR3 is CASSLGVRGETQYF. The CDR3 DNA sequence: TGTGCCAGCAGCTTAGGGGTCCGGGGAGAGACCCAGTACTTC.

The chain couples TRBV6-5 to TRBJ2-1; either TRBD1 or TRBD2 may supply D (5 bases each). Germline V gene data show CDR1 as MNHEY and CDR2 as SVGAGI. The length of the CDR3 is 11 residues. Deletions cut 8 bases from V and 6 bases from J, with 8 bases between. The CDR3 DNA reads TGTGCCAGCGTGAGGGGCAATGAGCAGTTCTTC. Its protein is CASVRGNEQFF.

The chain couples TRBV4-1 to TRBJ1-1; TRBD1 aligns across 10 bases. Germline V gene sequence: CDR1 MGHRA, CDR2 YSYEKL. The CDR3 runs 14 residues. V dropped 4 bases and J dropped 6; count of bases not matched to a gene: 5. The CDR3: CASSPDRGQAEAFF. DNA of the CDR3: TGCGCCAGCAGCCCCGACAGGGGGCAGGCTGAAGCTTTCTTT.

The CDR3 DNA follows: TGTGCCAGCAGTTTGGGGGGAGAAAAGACCCAGTACTTC. It specifies CASSLGGEKTQYF. The V and J genes are TRBV12-3 or TRBV12-4 and TRBJ2-5; tentative D call: TRBD2 (6 bases). The CDR3 covers 13 residues. V shed 3 bases and J shed 6 bases, with 11 bases lying between them.

This clone was counted a few times. The V call is TRBV27, the J call TRBJ1-4; 8 nucleotides line up with TRBD1. Trimming took 8 bases from V and 8 from J; bases not matched to a gene: 13. This CDR3 region has 15 residues. CDR1 is MNHEY, CDR2 SMNVEV, per germline (reference sequence). CDR3 DNA: TGTGCCAGCGCAGAGGGACAGGTAGAGAGGGAAAAACTGTTTTTT. It specifies CASAEGQVEREKLFF.

The gene calls are TRBV7-2 and TRBJ1-2; D is ambiguous. Germline CDR1 is SGHTA and CDR2 is FQGNSA. The CDR3 runs 11 residues. The germline V and J ends were trimmed by 6 bases and 2 bases, with 4 bases remaining between them. The CDR3 spells CASRLNYGYTF. Here the CDR3 DNA reads TGTGCCAGCAGGTTAAACTATGGCTACACCTTC.